This record looks at one TCR beta chain sequence and its context. TCRdb redid the clone calls on the PCR reads using MiXCR. The table includes over 4,000 clones, roughly two fifths detected once. This entry belongs to a study of metastatic and nonmetastatic thyroid tumors. Nobody among the patients had been given any treatment before thyroid surgery. After removal of 7 bases from V and 0 bases from J, the junction contained 12 bases not matched to a gene. CDR1 is MRHNA, CDR2 SNTAGT, per germline. The CDR3 is 18 amino acids. Sequencing input: tumor tissue. The V call is TRBV6-4, the J call TRBJ2-6; 7 bases are shared with TRBD1. The sequence was obtained from a male donor with papillary thyroid cancer or a benign thyroid nodule (not recorded which). Some clones in this sample may be carry-over from other donors' samples. Written as DNA, the CDR3 is TGTGCCAGCACCTCTTGGGACAGAGCGCTCTCTGGGGCCAACGTCCTGACTTTC. It yields the protein CASTSWDRALSGANVLTF.